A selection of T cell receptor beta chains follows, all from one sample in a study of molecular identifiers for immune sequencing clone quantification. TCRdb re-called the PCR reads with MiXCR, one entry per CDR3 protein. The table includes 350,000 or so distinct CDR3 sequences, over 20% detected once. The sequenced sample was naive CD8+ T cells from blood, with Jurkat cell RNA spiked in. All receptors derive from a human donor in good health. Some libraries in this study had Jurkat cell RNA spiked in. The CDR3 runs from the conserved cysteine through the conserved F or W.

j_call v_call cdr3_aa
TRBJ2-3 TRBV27 CASSLWTKNTDTQYF
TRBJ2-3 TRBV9 CASSSTSGSIVQYF
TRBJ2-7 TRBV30 CAWEDRLSYEQYF
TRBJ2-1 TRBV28 CASSNHARGLGEQFF
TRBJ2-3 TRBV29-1 CSVEVPTDTQYF
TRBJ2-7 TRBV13 CASSLAGSEGFF
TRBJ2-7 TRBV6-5 CASSYTEGHSYEQYF
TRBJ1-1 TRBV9 CASSLRGGATEAFF
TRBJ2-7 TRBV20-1 CSAPTGWGYEQYF
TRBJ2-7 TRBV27 CASSQQQSSYEQYF
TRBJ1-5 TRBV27 CASSLSYGNQPQHF
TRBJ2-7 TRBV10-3 CAISESKGSEQYF
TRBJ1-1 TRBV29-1 CSALWTEAFF
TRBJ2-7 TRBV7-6 CASSPTLGGEQYF
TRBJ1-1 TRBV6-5 CASSYGLGGGVGTEAFF
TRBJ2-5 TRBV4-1 CASSHFLAGGEETQYF
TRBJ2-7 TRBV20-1 CSARDLLAGGSSYEQYF
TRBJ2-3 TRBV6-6 CASSYGAGGADTQYF
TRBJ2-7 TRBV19 CASSPGQTYEQHF
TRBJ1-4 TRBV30 CALSGGGHNEKLFF
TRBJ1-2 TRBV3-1 CADGHTGHYGYTF
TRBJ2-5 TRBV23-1 CASSQTGTDFQETQYF
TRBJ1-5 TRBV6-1 CASSEERYSNQPQHF
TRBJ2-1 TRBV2 CASSEGSGLWNEQFF
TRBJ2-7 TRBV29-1 CSVGQGIRTPYEQYF